The 29 T cell receptor beta chains given below trace back to one sample, sequenced in a study of regulatory T cells in long-lasting Graves disease. To make TCR beta libraries, researchers used iRepertoire HTBI primers and Arm-PCR of CDR3 regions. TCRdb passed the multiplex PCR reads through MiXCR, listing each CDR3 protein once. The data contain about 500,000 distinct CDR3 sequences, about a sixth of them singletons. Indicated time point: newly diagnosed GD, antithyroid drugs for less than 3 months. PBMC RNA was the source of the TCR library. These data also formed part of another study, on T cells in Graves' hyperthyroidism and ophthalmopathy.

Sample: peripheral blood mononuclear cells (PBMCs), taken at new diagnosis, from a patient treated with antithyroid drugs. Receptors originate from a man aged 40-50 years with Graves disease.

This clonotype came up a few times. V is TRBV24-1 and J is TRBJ2-2; 8 bases agree with TRBD1. The V gene's germline CDR1 is KGHDR and CDR2 SFDVKD. CDR3 length: 16 residues. V was clipped by 3 bases and J by 1 base; unmatched bases: 3. CDR3 in amino acids: CATSDPGQGNTGELFF. CDR3 coding DNA: TGTGCCACCAGTGATCCTGGACAGGGGAACACCGGGGAGCTGTTTTTT.

The J gene is TRBJ1-5, the V gene TRBV18; D remains ambiguous. The germline gives CDR1 KGHSH, CDR2 LQKENI. The length of the CDR3 is 14 residues. Trimming removed 5 bases at V and 5 bases at J, with 13 bases between. CDR3 protein: CASSSRGSYQPQHF. The CDR3 nucleotides read TGTGCCAGCTCAAGTCGAGGGAGCTATCAGCCCCAGCATTTT.

This clonotype was seen only a few times. V gene TRBV27 combines with J gene TRBJ1-5, with D tentatively TRBD1 (5 bases). The V end lost 11 bases, the J end lost 0 bases, and 8 bases lay between the germline ends. Germline V CDR1 and CDR2: MNHEY, SMNVEV (reference sequence). The CDR3 spans 12 residues. The CDR3 DNA is TGTGCCGCGGGGGTTAGCAATCAGCCCCAGCATTTT. It encodes CAAGVSNQPQHF.

This clonotype was seen at least ten times. The CDR3 region has the DNA TGCAGTGCTAGAGAGGGGCAAGAGACCCAGTACTTC. Protein product: CSAREGQETQYF. The genes are TRBV20-1 and TRBJ2-5, with no clear D. CDR3 length: 12 residues. Deletions cut 0 bases from V and 2 bases from J, with 4 bases between. Germline-derived CDR1 and CDR2 are DFQATT and SNEGSKA (reference sequence).

This clonotype was found many times. This sequence joins TRBV29-1 and TRBJ2-3, with D perhaps matching TRBD2 (5 bases). V dropped 4 bases and J dropped 6 bases, with 5 bases sitting between them. There are 10 residues in the CDR3. In germline, CDR1 is SQVTM, CDR2 ANQGSEA. This CDR3 is CSVAGDTQYF. DNA of the CDR3: TGCAGCGTTGCGGGGGATACGCAGTATTTT.

For this clonotype: One end of the junction is discordant with germline, which a read error may explain. The V gene is TRBV28, the J gene TRBJ1-1, with 7 bases aligning to TRBD1. The V gene's germline CDR1 is MDHEN and CDR2 SYDVKM. The CDR3 has 14 residues. The CDR3 DNA reads TGTGTCAGCAGTTTGTACAGGGGCTACACTGAAGCTTTCTTT. Its protein product is CVSSLYRGYTEAFF.

The rearrangement uses TRBV29-1 and TRBJ2-7, with TRBD1 matching over 8 bases. The J call could be wrong; TRBJ2-4 is a better fit for the DNA end. Germline-derived CDR1 and CDR2 are SQVTM and ANQGSEA. This CDR3 has 13 amino acids. The CDR3 spells CSAGTGSKNIQYF. The CDR3 nucleotides read TGCAGCGCCGGGACAGGCTCCAAAAACATTCAGTACTTC.

The chain couples TRBV5-4 to TRBJ2-3; 7 bases align to TRBD2. CDR1 SGHNT and CDR2 YYREEE come from the germline V gene (reference sequence). V lost 2 bases, J lost 5 bases, and 11 bases stayed unmatched. The CDR3 is made up of 16 amino acids. The CDR3 region has the DNA TGTGCCAGCAGCTTACGAAGACTAGCTGGTTTAGATACGCAGTATTTT. This translates into CASSLRRLAGLDTQYF.

This clonotype occurred many times. V gene TRBV24-1 combines with J gene TRBJ2-2; 7 bases fit TRBD1. Germline V gene data show CDR1 as KGHDR and CDR2 as SFDVKD. The CDR3 totals 16 residues. V dropped 4 bases and J dropped 6; count of bases not matched to a gene: 10. The CDR3 DNA is TGTGCCACCAGTGACCAAGACAGGGCTCTGGCCGGGGAGCTGTTTTTT. Amino acids: CATSDQDRALAGELFF.

This clonotype occurred a few times. The chain uses TRBV19 and TRBJ2-1; D assignment may be TRBD1 or TRBD2 (5 bases each). Per germline, CDR1 LNHDA and CDR2 SQIVND (reference sequence). The CDR3 runs 16 residues. Trimming left V 4 bases short and J 6 bases short, with 19 bases between. The CDR3 spells CASSTAGTPGRNEQFF. CDR3 sequence (DNA): TGTGCCAGTAGTACCGCCGGGACCCCGGGCCGCAATGAGCAGTTCTTC.

This clonotype showed up many times. CDR3 DNA sequence: TGCGCCAGCAGCCCCATGACAGGGGCAAGAGATGAGCAGTTCTTC. This codes for CASSPMTGARDEQFF. The chain carries TRBV5-1 and TRBJ2-1, with 8 bases aligning to TRBD1. The V segment lost 4 bases and the J segment 8 bases; nucleotides outside the gene matches: 11. Germline CDR1 and CDR2: SGHRS and YFSETQ. CDR3 length equals 15 residues.

The chain uses TRBV11-2 and TRBJ2-1, with TRBD1 matching 7 bases. Germline V gene lookup returns CDR1 SGHAT and CDR2 FQNNGV. The junction had 13 bases not matched to a gene; V was cut back by 10 bases and J by 4 bases. The CDR3 runs to 15 residues. CDR3 coding DNA: TGTGCCATCTCCGACCGGGACAGAACTTACAATGAGCAGTTCTTC. Translated, it gives CAISDRDRTYNEQFF.

Comment on this clonotype: A much larger clone sits a single nucleotide away, making a read error possible. The chain is built from TRBV28 and TRBJ2-7, with D perhaps matching TRBD2 (6 bases). There are 12 residues in the CDR3. Germline values: CDR1 MDHEN, CDR2 SYDVKM. CDR3 in amino acids: CASKEGLGERYF. CDR3 bases: TGTGCCAGCAAGGAGGGTTTGGGGGAGCGGTACTTC.

This clonotype was counted at least ten times. The V call is TRBV7-8, the J call TRBJ1-2, with 9 bases that match TRBD1. The CDR3 totals 16 residues. CDR1 is SGHVS and CDR2 is FQNEAQ in the germline V gene. V lost 7 bases, J lost 6 bases, and 15 bases stayed unmatched. The CDR3 here is CASTPRTGGQFNGYTF. In nucleotides, the CDR3 is TGTGCCAGCACCCCACGCACAGGGGGCCAATTCAATGGCTACACCTTC. Based on the CDR3 plus reference TRBV7-8 and TRBJ1-2, the full variable domain is GAGVSQSPRYKVAKRGQDVALRCDPISGHVSLFWYQQALGQGPEFLTYFQNEAQLDKSGLPSDRFFAERPEGSVSTLKIQRTQQEDSAVYLCASTPRTGGQFNGYTFGSGTRLTVV.

There are many counts of this clonotype. V is TRBV7-8 and J is TRBJ2-2; 9 nucleotides agree with TRBD2. Germline values: CDR1 SGHVS, CDR2 FQNEAQ. V lost 3 bases to trimming and J lost 4 bases; unmatched junction nucleotides: 6. The CDR3 length is 16 residues. The CDR3 here is CASSLSGGMTTGELFF. In DNA form, the CDR3 reads TGTGCCAGCAGCTTGAGCGGGGGGATGACCACCGGGGAGCTGTTTTTT.

This sequence joins TRBV12-3 or TRBV12-4 and TRBJ1-5; D gene ambiguous. With 3 bases removed from V and 7 bases from J, the gap between germline ends came to 10 bases. The length of the CDR3 is 13 residues. Here the CDR3 reads CASSLLVRQPQHF. In DNA, the CDR3 is TGTGCCAGCAGTTTGTTGGTCAGGCAGCCCCAGCATTTT.

V is TRBV20-1 and J is TRBJ2-5; no definite D call. There are 13 residues in the CDR3. Germline CDR1 DFQATT, CDR2 SNEGSKA (reference sequence). V was pared by 3 bases and J by 0 bases, with 8 bases between. CDR3: CSARSQYQETQYF. CDR3 nucleotides: TGCAGTGCTAGGAGTCAGTACCAAGAGACCCAGTACTTC.

The sample holds a few counts of this clonotype. DNA for the CDR3: TGTGCCAGTAGTATAGAAGGGTTCCGGGGCAATGAGCAGTTCTTC. This translates into CASSIEGFRGNEQFF. The J gene is TRBJ2-1, the V gene TRBV19; D may be TRBD2 (5 bases). With 0 bases removed from V and 6 bases from J, the gap between germline ends came to 12 bases. Germline values: CDR1 LNHDA, CDR2 SQIVND (reference sequence). The CDR3 totals 15 residues.

The chain couples TRBV19 to TRBJ1-6; TRBD1 aligns across 8 bases. V was clipped by 7 bases and J by 7 bases; unmatched bases: 6. The CDR3 loop spans 14 amino acids. Germline V CDR1 and CDR2: LNHDA, SQIVND (reference sequence). This CDR3 is CASTPGQANSPLHF. The CDR3 nucleotides read TGTGCCAGTACCCCGGGACAGGCGAATTCACCCCTCCACTTT.

The table lists this clonotype with a few counts. The chain uses TRBV19 and TRBJ2-1; 15 nucleotides agree with TRBD2. Germline-derived CDR1 and CDR2 are LNHDA and SQIVND (reference sequence). CDR3 length: 22 amino acids. The trim removed 7 bases at V and 3 bases at J, leaving 22 bases unmatched. CDR3 DNA: TGTGCCAGTACGGGGGACAGGACATCAACGGGACTAGCGGGAGGACGCTACAATGAGCAGTTCTTC. This translates into CASTGDRTSTGLAGGRYNEQFF.

This clonotype was observed a few times. This chain uses TRBV13 with TRBJ2-5; TRBD1 might be the D (6 bases). Trimming left V 3 bases short and J 2 bases short, with 25 bases between. This CDR3 spans 19 amino acids. Germline loops: CDR1 PRHDT, CDR2 FYEKMQ (reference sequence). The chain's CDR3 is CASSLIAMGHPLGQETQYF. CDR3 in DNA: TGTGCCAGCAGCTTGATTGCAATGGGACATCCTTTGGGGCAAGAGACCCAGTACTTC.

The genes are TRBV30 and TRBJ2-3, with 9 nucleotides matching TRBD2. V was clipped by 1 base and J by 6 bases; unmatched bases: 5. Germline V gene sequence: CDR1 GTSNPN, CDR2 SVGIG (reference sequence). CDR3 length: 14 amino acids. CDR3 amino acids: CAWSEAGGPDTQYF. CDR3 nucleotides: TGTGCCTGGAGTGAGGCGGGAGGGCCGGATACGCAGTATTTT.

This rearrangement joins TRBV9 to TRBJ2-7; 9 bases align to TRBD1. The germline V gene has CDR1 SGDLS and CDR2 YYNGEE. This CDR3 comprises 16 residues. The V gene end was trimmed by 0 bases and the J gene end by 6 bases; junction bases not matched to a gene: 10. CDR3 amino acids: CASSVGSGTGSVEQYF. CDR3 nucleotide sequence: TGTGCCAGCAGCGTAGGAAGTGGGACAGGGTCGGTCGAGCAGTACTTC.

This clonotype has more than one count but fewer than ten. The V call is TRBV28, the J call TRBJ1-4; 8 bases agree with TRBD1. Looked up from germline, CDR1 is MDHEN and CDR2 is SYDVKM. V lost 5 bases to trimming and J lost 3 bases; unmatched junction nucleotides: 8. The CDR3 extends over 16 amino acids. CDR3 sequence reads: CASSTQRTGSNEKLFF. For the CDR3, the DNA is TGTGCCAGCAGTACTCAACGGACAGGGTCTAATGAAAAACTGTTTTTT.

In its sample, this clonotype was seen many times. V usage is TRBV7-8 and J usage is TRBJ2-1, with TRBD1 as a possible D gene (5 bases). V lost 3 bases, J lost 7 bases, and 7 bases lay in between. The CDR3 contains 12 residues. The germline gives CDR1 SGHVS, CDR2 FQNEAQ. Here the CDR3 reads CASSLTENEQFF. The DNA for the CDR3 is TGTGCCAGCAGCTTGACAGAAAATGAGCAGTTCTTC.

This clonotype was recorded at least ten times. V is TRBV3-1 and J is TRBJ2-1, with D hard to call. Germline CDR1 reads LGHDT; CDR2 reads YNNKEL (reference sequence). V lost 5 bases, J lost 12 bases, and 14 bases lay in between. This CDR3 has 12 amino acids. CDR3 coding DNA: TGTGCCAGCAGCTATATGGGAAAAGGGCAGTTCTTC. It encodes CASSYMGKGQFF.

This clonotype was counted at least ten times. The rearrangement joins TRBV5-1 to TRBJ2-1, with 7 nucleotides matching TRBD1. The length of the CDR3 is 12 residues. From germline, CDR1 is SGHRS and CDR2 YFSETQ. Trimming cost V 5 bases and J 9 bases; bases outside gene matches: 5. CDR3 sequence: CASRKRGLEQFF. The CDR3 coding sequence is TGCGCCAGCAGAAAGAGGGGGCTTGAGCAGTTCTTC.

The genes are TRBV6-1 and TRBJ2-2; 8 bases are a match to TRBD2. Germline V CDR1 and CDR2: MNHNS, SASEGT. V lost 6 bases and J lost 4; bases outside the gene matches: 16. The CDR3 sequence is 18 residues long. CDR3 amino acids: CASSSPVKRERGTGELFF. CDR3 nucleotides: TGTGCCAGCAGCTCCCCAGTAAAGCGGGAGAGAGGCACCGGGGAGCTGTTTTTT.

This clonotype has a count of ten or more. This sequence joins TRBV11-2 and TRBJ1-5; D remains unclear. The ends were cut back, 0 bases at V and 6 bases at J, with 3 bases in the middle. Germline V gene data show CDR1 as SGHAT and CDR2 as FQNNGV. The CDR3 is 12 residues long. The CDR3 reads CASSLEGQPQHF. The CDR3 DNA reads as TGTGCCAGCAGCTTAGAGGGTCAGCCCCAGCATTTT.